This T cell receptor beta chain was sequenced for a study of blood T cell repertoires in COVID-19. Study-wide context: Sample material is recorded as cDNA or gDNA derived from T cells, B-cell-depleted T cells, or PBMCs.

This clone was recorded once. Per the original methods: Reference gene primer amplification in the assay estimated nucleated cell counts. The protocol was immunoSEQ multiplex PCR, while the TCRdb copy is restricted to in-frame clones and leaves out a portion. V and J calls and clone size are given by that table; D and trimming were obtained from the DNA. The sample consists of 100,000 to 150,000 clones, roughly 84% of them appearing once. Germline assignment: CDR1 MNHEY and CDR2 SMNVEV (reference sequence). This CDR3 comprises 16 residues. Trimming took 1 base from V and 4 from J, leaving 15 bases between them.

V gene TRBV27 combines with J gene TRBJ2-3; D remains ambiguous. The sequence derives from a man in his sixties with acute or convalescent COVID-19. What was sequenced was peripheral blood. The CDR3 spells CASSLFPEPRADTQYF. Written as DNA, the CDR3 is TGTGCCAGCAGTTTATTCCCAGAACCCCGGGCAGATACGCAGTATTTT.